A single T cell receptor (beta chain) is shown here with its context. Germline assignment: CDR1 SGHAT and CDR2 FQNNGV. The ends lost 0 bases at V and 7 bases at J; junction bases unmatched: 8. CDR3 length: 16 amino acids. A primer in the constant region served to generate TCR beta cDNA from 500 to 600 ng of total RNA. Libraries covering TCR beta were generated through three nested multiplex PCR rounds (using a slightly modified ARM-PCR). TRBV1-TRBV30 forward and Cbeta reverse primers drove the first two approximately 10-cycle rounds. MiXCR was run by TCRdb on the multiplex PCR reads, yielding one entry per CDR3 protein. This sample has 90,000 to 100,000 distinct CDR3 sequences, with around three quarters found just once. This sample was included in a study of tumor-infiltrating lymphocytes in primary liver carcinoma. Joint extraction of RNA and DNA used roughly 20-33 mg of bulk tissue that was unsorted.

The receptor comes from a woman aged 60-70 years with primary liver carcinoma and hepatitis B virus infection. Input material: liver tumor tissue from sampling region 5. Subset in this sample: tumor region T5, tumor centre. The V gene is TRBV11-2, the J gene TRBJ2-1; TRBD2 matches at 8 bases. The CDR3 loop reads CASSLERTGGRNEQFF. As DNA, the CDR3 is TGTGCCAGCAGCTTAGAGCGGACGGGAGGGAGAAATGAGCAGTTCTTC.